This TCR beta chain was profiled in a study of spatial heterogeneity in lung cancer. Study at large: Compared with alpha-chain sequences, beta-chain sequences were consistently detected in greater numbers. Bulk RNA-seq from matched material yielded a T cell module score that correlated strongly with TCR transcript counts in tumor regions. The study's findings and limits: Expanded TCR counts, ubiquitous and regional, correlated respectively with ubiquitous and regional nonsynonymous mutation counts. Tracking of tumor mutation counts was seen in expanded intratumoral alpha and beta TCR counts.

TCRdb redid the calling of the 5' RACE reads with MiXCR, one entry per CDR3 protein. The repertoire holds some 15,000 distinct CDR3 sequences, with roughly 7.3% as singletons. By frequency in the sample, this clonotype is medium-sized (0.01 to 0.1%). Antigen unknown. Noted time point: sample taken at primary tumor resection. Frozen PBMC, nontumor lung or tumor provided whole RNA, which was sequenced unsorted. This material consisted of lung tumor tissue, taken at surgery. The source of this sequence is a male donor with early-stage non-small cell lung cancer.

CDR3 protein: CASSPTEPRVLTGYTF. The CDR3 coding sequence is TGTGCCAGCAGTCCCACCGAGCCGAGAGTTTTGACGGGCTACACCTTC. The chain recombines TRBV14 with TRBJ1-2; D is uncertain. The V end lost 6 bases, the J end lost 8 bases, and 25 bases lay between the germline ends. The germline CDR1 and CDR2 sequences are SGHDN and FVKESK. CDR3 length equals 16 residues.